The 16 T cell receptor beta chains reported below all come from one sample, sequenced in a study of blood T cell repertoires in COVID-19. Using immunoSEQ multiplex PCR, the repertoire was profiled, and TCRdb retains in-frame clones only, with some absent. The data hold more than 110,000 clones, with roughly 90% observed a single time. Sequencing used peripheral blood. These receptor sequences come from a man aged 45-65 years with active or convalescent COVID-19.

The chain combines TRBV27 with TRBJ2-5, with TRBD2 matching 9 bases. The CDR3 is 14 residues long. V was clipped by 5 bases and J by 4 bases; unmatched bases: 5. Germline V gives CDR1 MNHEY, CDR2 SMNVEV (reference sequence). In nucleotides, the CDR3 is TGTGCCAGCAGTGTGACTAGCGGAAGAGAGACCCAGTACTTC. Translated, it gives CASSVTSGRETQYF.

The chain is built from TRBV19 and TRBJ2-1; the D gene is possibly TRBD2 (5 bases). Trimming took 0 bases from V and 4 from J, leaving 7 bases between them. Germline V lookup: CDR1 LNHDA, CDR2 SQIVND (reference sequence). This CDR3 has 14 amino acids. The CDR3 DNA reads TGTGCCAGTAGTATAGATCGGGGTTACAATGAGCAGTTCTTC. Translation gives CASSIDRGYNEQFF. Full variable domain (remainder filled in from reference TRBV19 and TRBJ2-1): DGGITQSPKYLFRKEGQNVTLSCEQNLNHDAMYWYRQDPGQGLRLIYYSQIVNDFQKGDIAEGYSVSREKKESFPLTVTSAQKNPTAFYLCASSIDRGYNEQFFGPGTRLTVL.

The chain couples TRBV5-4 to TRBJ2-5; TRBD1 matches 12 bases. The CDR3 has 15 amino acids. The germline V gene has CDR1 SGHNT and CDR2 YYREEE (reference sequence). J gave up 6 bases and V 4 bases, and 7 bases lay outside the gene matches. For the CDR3, the DNA is TGTGCCAGCAGCACAGGGACAGGGGGCAGAAAGACCCAGTACTTC. Residues: CASSTGTGGRKTQYF. The complete variable domain, with remaining parts taken from reference TRBV5-4 and TRBJ2-5, reads ETGVTQSPTHLIKTRGQQVTLRCSSQSGHNTVSWYQQALGQGPQFIFQYYREEENGRGNFPPRFSGLQFPNYSSELNVNALELDDSALYLCASSTGTGGRKTQYFGPGTRLLVL.

CDR3 coding DNA: TGTGCCAGCAGCCCACTCCAGGGGGCAAGTCAGCCCCAGCATTTT. It specifies CASSPLQGASQPQHF. This sequence joins TRBV28 and TRBJ1-5; 8 bases map to TRBD1. Germline CDR1 is MDHEN and CDR2 is SYDVKM. The CDR3 is 15 residues long. The trim removed 6 bases at V and 6 bases at J, leaving 10 bases unmatched.

This chain joins TRBV6-5 and TRBJ2-7; 7 bases are a match to TRBD2. The CDR3 covers 14 residues. Losses at the gene ends were 2 bases for V and 3 bases for J; bases not matched to a gene: 4. In germline, CDR1 is MNHEY, CDR2 SVGAGI. The CDR3 region has the DNA TGTGCCAGCAGTTACGAGGGCGGGAGCTACGAGCAGTACTTC. It translates to CASSYEGGSYEQYF.

This clone occurred a few times. The chain uses TRBV2 and TRBJ2-7, with TRBD1 matching 11 bases. J was trimmed by 4 bases and V by 1 base; bases with no gene match: 3. Germline-derived CDR1 and CDR2 are SNHLY and FYNNEI. The CDR3 is 15 residues long. CDR3: CASSEVGTGGYEQYF. CDR3 nucleotides: TGTGCCAGCAGTGAAGTTGGGACAGGGGGATACGAGCAGTACTTC.

The CDR3 spells CASSVALESYGYTF. CDR3 nucleotides: TGTGCCAGCAGCGTAGCTCTGGAGTCCTATGGCTACACCTTC. This chain links TRBV9 with TRBJ1-2; D gene ambiguous. CDR3 length: 14 residues. The germline V gene has CDR1 SGDLS and CDR2 YYNGEE. V gave up 0 bases and J gave up 4 bases, with 10 bases separating them.

The J gene is TRBJ1-1, the V gene TRBV6-1; D gene ambiguous. The V end was cut by 3 bases, the J end by 0 bases, with 8 bases between. The CDR3 extends over 14 amino acids. Germline V gene sequence: CDR1 MNHNS, CDR2 SASEGT. The chain's CDR3 is CASSDGRLNTEAFF. In nucleotides, the CDR3 is TGTGCCAGCAGTGATGGTCGGTTGAACACTGAAGCTTTCTTT.

V usage is TRBV28 and J usage is TRBJ2-3; D is perhaps TRBD1 (5 bases). The V gene's germline CDR1 is MDHEN and CDR2 SYDVKM. CDR3 length: 14 amino acids. Deletions cut 7 bases from V and 9 bases from J, with 20 bases between. Here the CDR3 DNA reads TGTGCCAGCACCCCTCTTAGGGGCCTGAGAACGCAGTATTTT. Translated, it gives CASTPLRGLRTQYF.

CDR3 protein: CASSLPRQGFNEQFF. In DNA, the CDR3 is TGTGCCAGCAGTCTCCCGAGACAGGGGTTTAATGAGCAGTTCTTC. J is TRBJ2-1 and V is TRBV28; 8 positions match TRBD1. From germline, CDR1 is MDHEN and CDR2 SYDVKM. CDR3 length: 15 residues. V trimming: 5 bases; J trimming: 7 bases; junction bases outside the gene matches: 10.

The sample holds one count of this clone. The rearrangement links TRBV6-2 or TRBV6-3 to TRBJ2-7; 9 bases map to TRBD2. CDR1 and CDR2 from the germline V gene are MNHEY and SVGEGT. V was clipped by 4 bases and J by 6 bases; unmatched bases: 25. The CDR3 loop spans 20 amino acids. The CDR3 sequence: CASSSRPGPQPSGASGEQYF. The CDR3 DNA is TGTGCCAGCAGTTCCAGGCCGGGACCGCAACCTAGCGGGGCAAGCGGCGAGCAGTACTTC.

This chain uses TRBV7-2 with TRBJ2-1; 9 positions match TRBD2. V lost 3 bases and J lost 6; bases outside the gene matches: 12. The length of the CDR3 is 17 residues. Germline V gene sequence: CDR1 SGHTA, CDR2 FQGNSA. CDR3 nucleotide sequence: TGTGCCAGCAGCTTTTGGGCTAGCGGGACGAGGGGCAATGAGCAGTTCTTC. Protein sequence: CASSFWASGTRGNEQFF.

This clone was recorded a few times. The V call is TRBV7-2, the J call TRBJ1-5; 10 nucleotides line up with TRBD1. This CDR3 has 15 amino acids. CDR1 is SGHTA, CDR2 FQGNSA, per germline. V trimming: 5 bases; J trimming: 2 bases; junction bases outside the gene matches: 3. The CDR3 loop is CASSAGTGGNQPQHF. The CDR3 coding sequence is TGTGCCAGCAGCGCCGGGACAGGGGGCAATCAGCCCCAGCATTTT.

This clone has only a few counts. V gene TRBV7-8 combines with J gene TRBJ1-3; 9 bases fit TRBD1. The CDR3 consists of 16 residues. Trimming removed 4 bases from V and 1 base from J; junction bases left unmatched: 5. Germline V CDR1 and CDR2: SGHVS, FQNEAQ. CDR3 nucleotides: TGTGCCAGCAGCTATCCGACAGGGGGTTCTGGAAACACCATATATTTT. As protein: CASSYPTGGSGNTIYF.

This clone came up once. The rearrangement uses TRBV7-3 and TRBJ2-5, with 7 bases that match TRBD2. This CDR3 region has 16 residues. The V gene's germline CDR1 is SGHTA and CDR2 FQGTGA. The ends lost 5 bases at V and 1 base at J; junction bases unmatched: 10. The CDR3 nucleotides read TGTGCCAGCAGCCTTACTAGCGACACTTCCCAAGAGACCCAGTACTTC. Amino acids: CASSLTSDTSQETQYF.

The chain uses TRBV12-3 or TRBV12-4 and TRBJ1-2; possibly TRBD1 for D (5 bases). Between the trimmed V and J ends, which lost 3 bases and 4 bases, there was a span of 9 bases. The CDR3 extends over 13 amino acids. CDR3 sequence: CASSLEGSYGYTF. CDR3 coding DNA: TGTGCCAGCAGTTTGGAGGGGTCCTATGGCTACACCTTC.